The rows below give T cell receptor beta chains drawn from one sample of a study of early T cells in non-severe SARS-CoV-2 infection. MiXCR, run by TCRdb on the 5' RACE reads, gives a single entry per CDR3 protein. The data show tens of thousands of distinct CDR3 sequences, under 15% seen once. The sample here was whole blood, taken at baseline. The receptors were gathered from an adult who was a healthcare worker with PCR-confirmed SARS-CoV-2 infection or an uninfected control (not recorded which). The CDR3 runs from the conserved cysteine through the conserved F or W. Fields, in order: CDR3 length, clone size, J gene, D gene, V gene, CDR3 DNA, CDR3 protein. D genes are given only for firm matches. Where a row states a size, it is once, few, many or the class of an expanded clone; other rows omit it.

14	medium-sized	TRBJ1-2	.	TRBV6-2/TRBV6-3	TGTGCCAGCAGTTCCGTGGGAGCAGACTATGGCTACACCTTC	CASSSVGADYGYTF
14	.	TRBJ1-4	.	TRBV20-1	TGCAGTGCCATTAAGGAACCAACTAATGAAAAACTGTTTTTT	CSAIKEPTNEKLFF
12	many	TRBJ2-3	.	TRBV10-3	TGTGCCATCAGTGAGTCCCCGCTGACGCAGTATTTT	CAISESPLTQYF
16	.	TRBJ2-1	.	TRBV9	TGTGCCAGCAGCGTAGGATCGGAGGGGCCATACAGTGAGCAGTTCTTC	CASSVGSEGPYSEQFF
14	.	TRBJ1-1	.	TRBV6-5	TGTGCCAGCAGTCGATCCGCAACGGGGCCTGAAGCTTTCTTT	CASSRSATGPEAFF
13	many	TRBJ1-1	TRBD1	TRBV4-2	TGTGCCAGCCAGACAGGGATGAACACTGAAGCTTTCTTT	CASQTGMNTEAFF
15	.	TRBJ1-6	.	TRBV28	TGTGCCAGCAGTTTAGGACAGTCTTATAATTCACCCCTCCACTTT	CASSLGQSYNSPLHF
17	many	TRBJ2-2	TRBD1	TRBV27	TGTGCCAGCAGTTTATCCCCTTCCGGGACAGGAGCCGGGGAGCTGTTTTTT	CASSLSPSGTGAGELFF
14	many	TRBJ1-1	TRBD1	TRBV5-4	TGTGCCAGCAGCCTGGGACAGCTGGACACTGAAGCTTTCTTT	CASSLGQLDTEAFF
13	many	TRBJ2-7	.	TRBV7-8	TGTGCCAGCAGCCCGTGGGGATCCTACGAGCAGTACTTC	CASSPWGSYEQYF
9	.	TRBJ2-3	.	TRBV2	TGTGCCGGCACAGATACGCAGTATTTT	CAGTDTQYF
15	few	TRBJ2-3	.	TRBV4-1	TGCGCCAGCAGCCAAGAACTAGCTCTCGGAGATACGCAGTATTTT	CASSQELALGDTQYF
13	.	TRBJ2-1	.	TRBV3-1	TGTGCCAGCAGCCAACTGGTTGGCAATGAGCAGTTCTTC	CASSQLVGNEQFF
17	.	TRBJ2-7	.	TRBV28	TGTGCCAGCAGTTTACCCGTCCGGAGGGGGGGACCCTACGAGCAGTACTTC	CASSLPVRRGGPYEQYF
14	.	TRBJ1-5	TRBD1	TRBV20-1	TGCAGTGCTAGATGGGACAGGGACAATCAGCCCCAGCATTTT	CSARWDRDNQPQHF
15	many	TRBJ2-7	.	TRBV6-6	TGTGCCAGCAGCCCCCGGACACCTTCCTCCTACGAGCAGTACTTC	CASSPRTPSSYEQYF
13	few	TRBJ2-7	.	TRBV28	TGTGCCAGCAGTTTTGGGGACTCTTACGAGCAGTACTTC	CASSFGDSYEQYF
13	few	TRBJ2-7	.	TRBV19	TGTGCCAGTAGTCAAACCCATTACTACGAGCAGTACTTC	CASSQTHYYEQYF
11	.	TRBJ1-1	.	TRBV2	TGTGCCAGCACCACAGGTGTGGAAGCTTTCTTT	CASTTGVEAFF
14	.	TRBJ2-2	.	TRBV28	TGTGCCAGCAGTTTATTCGTGGGGGCCGGGGAGCTGTTTTTT	CASSLFVGAGELFF
11	few	TRBJ2-3	.	TRBV28	TGTGCCAGCGGTCTAACGCATACGCAGTATTTT	CASGLTHTQYF
16	many	TRBJ2-4	.	TRBV20-1	TGCAGTGCTAGACATAAGCGGACCAAAGCCAAAAACATTCAGTACTTC	CSARHKRTKAKNIQYF